This T cell receptor beta chain was found in a study of T-cell memory formation after mild COVID-19. Study-wide context: Largely donor-specific TCR clusters were found.

Study-wide results and caveats: That cross-reactive memory joined was suggested by some responding clones appearing in pre-infection memory.

This clonotype was picked up a small number of times. Its antigen remains unknown. This CDR3 has 15 amino acids. V gave up 7 bases and J gave up 1 base; unmatched junction bases: 8. The germline V gene has CDR1 MNHEY and CDR2 SVGAGI. After 5'RACE with constant-segment primers, TCR alpha and TCR beta cDNA libraries carrying sample barcodes and UMIs were obtained. MiXCR, run by TCRdb on the 5' RACE reads, gives a single entry per CDR3 protein. Among under 300,000 distinct CDR3 sequences listed, 16% were seen once. The chain combines TRBV6-5 with TRBJ1-1; TRBD1 matches 8 bases. The source is a man aged 18 to 35 who had mild COVID-19 (a few samples of this study predate the infection). Cell type and time point are not known. The sample was PBMCs or a T cell subset sorted from them (not recorded which). CDR3 bases: TGTGCCAGCACCCAGGGGGCGAGGAGGAACACTGAAGCTTTCTTT. As protein: CASTQGARRNTEAFF.